These 7 T cell receptor beta chains originate from one sample sequenced in a study of CD8+CD57+ T cells in acquired aplastic anemia. The authors sequenced patients whose flow cytometry had shown CD8+CD57+ cell expansion. Profiling that covered TCR beta VDJ and CDR3 relied on genomic DNA as its template. A single record per CDR3 protein comes from TCRdb applying MiXCR to the reads. Here the sample spans 150,000 or so distinct CDR3 sequences, under 55% being singletons. The sequenced sample was sorted CD4+, CD8+, or CD8+CD57+ T cells (not recorded which) from PBMCs. These TCRs come from a human donor with aplastic anemia.

The chain recombines TRBV30 with TRBJ2-7, with D perhaps TRBD2 (6 bases). The CDR3 has 11 residues. In germline, CDR1 is GTSNPN, CDR2 SVGIG (reference sequence). The germline V and J ends were trimmed by 7 bases and 6 bases, with 13 bases remaining between them. Here the CDR3 DNA reads TGTGCCTATACGGACTATCGCGAGCAGTACTTC. Amino acids: CAYTDYREQYF.

This clonotype was recorded at least ten times. The chain has TRBV20-1 and TRBJ2-3; 7 bases fit TRBD2. The CDR3 covers 14 residues. Germline V gene sequence: CDR1 DFQATT, CDR2 SNEGSKA (reference sequence). V gave up 5 bases and J gave up 1 base; unmatched junction bases: 6. Here the CDR3 DNA reads TGCAGTGCTGGCGGGGGTTTACGCACAGATACGCAGTATTTT. This gives the protein CSAGGGLRTDTQYF.

The chain employs TRBV7-8 and TRBJ1-2, with 7 bases lining up with TRBD1. This CDR3 comprises 16 residues. The germline gives CDR1 SGHVS, CDR2 FQNEAQ. Trimming at V came to 6 bases and at J to 1 base, leaving 11 bases not matched to a gene. In DNA form, the CDR3 reads TGTGCCAGCAGTCAAGGATCGGGACAGCTTAACTATGGCTACACCTTC. Residues: CASSQGSGQLNYGYTF.

This clonotype has at least ten counts. The chain recombines TRBV2 with TRBJ1-5; D is uncertain. The ends were cut back, 1 base at V and 4 bases at J, with 11 bases in the middle. The CDR3 has 15 amino acids. Germline CDR1 SNHLY, CDR2 FYNNEI. This CDR3 reads CASSEERAGNQPQHF. As DNA, the CDR3 is TGTGCCAGCAGTGAAGAGCGGGCCGGGAATCAGCCCCAGCATTTT.

This clonotype was seen more than once but under ten times. The chain couples TRBV25-1 to TRBJ2-7; D may be TRBD1 (6 bases). The CDR3 runs to 13 residues. Germline CDR1 and CDR2: MGHDK and SYGVNS. V lost 6 bases, J lost 6 bases, and 15 bases lay in between. The CDR3 sequence is CASRAGVPTEQYF. As DNA, the CDR3 is TGTGCCAGCAGGGCAGGGGTTCCCACCGAGCAGTACTTC.

This clonotype was seen ten or more times. The chain recombines TRBV6-5 with TRBJ2-7, with TRBD1 matching 8 bases. Trimming removed 6 bases from V and 7 bases from J; junction bases left unmatched: 14. Per the germline V gene, CDR1 is MNHEY and CDR2 is SVGAGI. The CDR3 loop spans 15 amino acids. CDR3 nucleotide sequence: TGTGCCAGCAGAGGGCAGGGGGCCGGACGAGATGAGCAGTACTTC. Its translation is CASRGQGAGRDEQYF.

This rearrangement joins TRBV2 to TRBJ2-6, with a possible D match to TRBD1 (6 bases). CDR1 and CDR2 from the germline V gene are SNHLY and FYNNEI. The CDR3 loop spans 16 amino acids. V was cut by 3 bases and J by 2 bases, with 11 bases left in between. The DNA of the CDR3 is TGTGCCAGCAGTGAGTTCAGGGGCACTGGGGCCAACGTCCTGACTTTC. It codes for CASSEFRGTGANVLTF.